One and the same sample provided the 18 T cell receptor beta chains below, sequenced in a study of CD4 T cells in relation to SARS-CoV-2 and coronaviruses (dated by TCRdb to about 2021). CD4+ T cells from unexposed donors were collected before the COVID-19 pandemic (2011-2018). The library came from the immunoSEQ multiplex PCR assay. Here the immuneACCESS table is served through TCRdb, limited to in-frame sequences with V and J called. Missing clones are a known gap in these copies; in checked studies unresolved V genes cover under half, and the rest lacks a known reason. This sample has 55,000 to 75,000 clones in its table, and 75% to 90% of those were observed once. Clones ranked in the top ten supply about 1.6% of the sample. Sequencing was carried out using memory CD4+ T cells from PBMCs. In the paper's terms, the cell subset or site label means: memory (non-naive) CD4+ T cells. The receptors come from a human donor in good health.

The chain has TRBV20-1 and TRBJ1-1; D unresolved. The germline V and J ends were trimmed by 5 bases and 5 bases, with 9 bases remaining between them. The CDR3 covers 11 residues. Germline V gene data show CDR1 as DFQATT and CDR2 as SNEGSKA (reference sequence). CDR3 protein: CSALPGTEAFF. DNA of the CDR3: TGCAGTGCTCTCCCGGGGACTGAAGCTTTCTTT.

This sequence joins TRBV7-3 and TRBJ2-4; the match to TRBD1 covers 7 bases. This CDR3 has 12 amino acids. With V trimmed by 6 bases and J by 8 bases, 4 bases remained unmatched. Germline CDR1 SGHTA, CDR2 FQGTGA. The CDR3 spells CASSPGGDIQYF. The CDR3 DNA sequence: TGTGCCAGCAGTCCAGGGGGAGACATTCAGTACTTC. Filled out from reference TRBV7-3 and TRBJ2-4, the complete variable domain reads GAGVSQTPSNKVTEKGKYVELRCDPISGHTALYWYRQSLGQGPEFLIYFQGTGAADDSGLPNDRFFAVRPEGSVSTLKIQRTERGDSAVYLCASSPGGDIQYFGAGTRLSVL.

The CDR3 sequence: CAISESTRRTGSLGEQYF. The CDR3 DNA reads TGTGCCATCAGTGAGTCGACGAGGAGGACAGGGAGTTTGGGCGAGCAGTACTTC. The V call is TRBV10-3, the J call TRBJ2-7; 8 nucleotides line up with TRBD1. The germline CDR1 and CDR2 sequences are ENHRY and SYGVKD. CDR3 size: 18 residues. J was trimmed by 6 bases and V by 0 bases; bases with no gene match: 16.

This clone has more than one count but fewer than ten. This sequence joins TRBV18 and TRBJ2-2; D is ambiguous. The CDR3 extends over 13 amino acids. Per the germline V gene, CDR1 is KGHSH and CDR2 is LQKENI. V shed 7 bases and J shed 0 bases, with 6 bases lying between them. CDR3 residues: CASYQANTGELFF. CDR3 DNA sequence: TGTGCCAGCTATCAGGCGAACACCGGGGAGCTGTTTTTT. Full variable domain (remainder filled in from reference TRBV18 and TRBJ2-2): NAGVMQNPRHLVRRRGQEARLRCSPMKGHSHVYWYRQLPEEGLKFMVYLQKENIIDESGMPKERFSAEFPKEGPSILRIQQVVRGDSAAYFCASYQANTGELFFGEGSRLTVL.

CDR3 sequence reads: CASSQAGTGVPGANVLTF. For the CDR3, the DNA is TGCGCCAGCAGCCAAGCCGGGACAGGGGTACCTGGGGCCAACGTCCTGACTTTC. The chain combines TRBV4-3 with TRBJ2-6, with 10 positions matching TRBD1. CDR3 size: 18 residues. J lost 2 bases, V lost 1 base, and 5 bases had no gene match. Per germline, CDR1 LGHNA and CDR2 YSLEER.

The V gene is TRBV30, the J gene TRBJ2-6, with unresolved D. CDR3 length: 13 residues. Per germline, CDR1 GTSNPN and CDR2 SVGIG (reference sequence). V shed 4 bases and J shed 2 bases, with 6 bases lying between them. The CDR3: CAWKVAGANVLTF. The CDR3 DNA sequence: TGTGCCTGGAAGGTCGCTGGGGCCAACGTCCTGACTTTC. Supplemented by reference TRBV30 and TRBJ2-6, the full variable domain reads SQTIHQWPATLVQPVGSPLSLECTVEGTSNPNLYWYRQAAGRGLQLLFYSVGIGQISSEVPQNLSASRPQDRQFILSSKKLLLSDSGFYLCAWKVAGANVLTFGAGSRLTVL.

The V gene is TRBV4-2, the J gene TRBJ2-1; 14 bases are shared with TRBD2. The ends lost 5 bases at V and 9 bases at J; junction bases unmatched: 9. CDR1 LGHNA and CDR2 YNFKEQ come from the germline V gene. The CDR3 runs to 16 residues. CDR3 sequence: CASSFSGTSGRPEQFF. For the CDR3, the DNA is TGTGCCAGCAGCTTCTCCGGGACTAGCGGGAGACCTGAGCAGTTCTTC.

J is TRBJ2-3 and V is TRBV2; D uncertain. The CDR3 has 12 residues. CDR1 is SNHLY and CDR2 is FYNNEI in the germline V gene. Trimming took 8 bases from V and 1 from J, leaving 7 bases between them. The DNA for the CDR3 is TGTGCCAGCTCTCAGGGCACAGATACGCAGTATTTT. It translates to CASSQGTDTQYF.

The J gene is TRBJ1-2, the V gene TRBV28, with D possibly matching TRBD1 (5 bases). This CDR3 spans 13 amino acids. Germline loops: CDR1 MDHEN, CDR2 SYDVKM. V shed 9 bases and J shed 4 bases, with 15 bases lying between them. The DNA for the CDR3 is TGTGCCAGTACTGAGGGGCACCTCTATGGCTACACCTTC. Amino acids: CASTEGHLYGYTF.

The chain links TRBV5-1 to TRBJ2-2; D may match TRBD1 or TRBD2 (5 bases each). Trimming removed 6 bases from V and 6 bases from J, with 24 bases in between. The length of the CDR3 is 17 residues. From germline, CDR1 is SGHRS and CDR2 YFSETQ. CDR3 sequence (DNA): TGCGCCAGCACATCCAACGGGGCCGGAGGTGGAGCCGGGGAGCTGTTTTTT. It yields the protein CASTSNGAGGGAGELFF.

The J gene is TRBJ2-3, the V gene TRBV11-2; 11 bases are shared with TRBD1. The CDR3 is 17 residues long. The V and J ends lost 6 bases and 2 bases, in that order; junction bases with no gene match: 10. CDR1 is SGHAT and CDR2 is FQNNGV in the germline V gene. CDR3 nucleotide sequence: TGTGCCAGCAGTACCTCCGGGGACAGGGGGGACACAGATACGCAGTATTTT. Translated: CASSTSGDRGDTDTQYF.

The V call is TRBV7-2, the J call TRBJ2-2; no clear D gene. V shed 5 bases and J shed 1 base, with 5 bases lying between them. Germline V CDR1 and CDR2: SGHTA, FQGNSA. The CDR3 runs to 13 residues. The CDR3 nucleotides are TGTGCCAGCAGCGCCTGGAACACCGGGGAGCTGTTTTTT. Its protein product is CASSAWNTGELFF.

Here the CDR3 DNA reads TGTGCCAGCAGCTTAGTCGGGGCTAGCGGGGGTACCCAAGAGACCCAGTACTTC. Translated, it gives CASSLVGASGGTQETQYF. The chain combines TRBV7-8 with TRBJ2-5, with 10 bases lining up with TRBD2. The CDR3 covers 18 residues. CDR1 is SGHVS, CDR2 FQNEAQ, per germline. V was pared by 1 base and J by 1 base, with 9 bases of the junction left unmatched. The full variable domain, rest sourced from reference TRBV7-8 and TRBJ2-5, is GAGVSQSPRYKVAKRGQDVALRCDPISGHVSLFWYQQALGQGPEFLTYFQNEAQLDKSGLPSDRFFAERPEGSVSTLKIQRTQQEDSAVYLCASSLVGASGGTQETQYFGPGTRLLVL.

This chain uses TRBV7-2 with TRBJ2-2; tentatively, D is TRBD1 (6 bases). Germline V gives CDR1 SGHTA, CDR2 FQGNSA. The CDR3 extends over 16 amino acids. V was trimmed by 5 bases and J by 9 bases, leaving 22 bases between them. CDR3 coding DNA: TGTGCCAGCAGCCCAACCTCTTTGGGGGCGACGCGGGAGCTGTTTTTT. This translates into CASSPTSLGATRELFF.

The CDR3 protein is CASSPGTDTDTQYF. The CDR3 DNA follows: TGTGCCAGCAGCCCCGGGACAGACACAGATACGCAGTATTTT. J is TRBJ2-3 and V is TRBV7-2; 7 bases are shared with TRBD1. CDR1 and CDR2 from the germline V gene are SGHTA and FQGNSA. V gave up 5 bases and J gave up 2 bases; unmatched junction bases: 4. The CDR3 loop spans 14 amino acids.

The V gene is TRBV19, the J gene TRBJ2-2; D unclear. There are 14 residues in the CDR3. The ends were cut back, 4 bases at V and 4 bases at J, with 10 bases in the middle. CDR1 LNHDA and CDR2 SQIVND come from the germline V gene (reference sequence). The CDR3 sequence: CASSNGYSTGELFF. CDR3 nucleotides: TGTGCCAGTAGTAACGGTTACTCCACCGGGGAGCTGTTTTTT.

The chain links TRBV28 to TRBJ1-2; D unresolved. Germline CDR1 and CDR2: MDHEN and SYDVKM. The CDR3 has 14 residues. Trimming removed 2 bases from V and 0 bases from J, with 7 bases in between. The CDR3 sequence is CASSLTDSNYGYTF. CDR3 DNA sequence: TGTGCCAGCAGTTTAACAGACTCTAACTATGGCTACACCTTC.

This chain connects TRBV27 to TRBJ1-1, with D possibly being TRBD1 (6 bases). CDR3 length: 14 residues. V lost 6 bases and J 6 bases, leaving 17 bases between the germline ends. From germline, CDR1 is MNHEY and CDR2 SMNVEV (reference sequence). The CDR3 region is CASSTRDKSPEAFF. CDR3 bases: TGTGCCAGCAGCACCCGGGACAAATCACCTGAAGCTTTCTTT.